The 5 T cell receptor beta chains in this list originate from one sample, sequenced in a study of glioma-infiltrating T cells after dendritic cell vaccination. Produced via immunoSEQ multiplex PCR; TCRdb's table is partial and in-frame only. The sample carries just over 95,000 clones, around 80% recorded once. The sample in question was blood, obtained before dendritic cell vaccination. These TCRs come from a human donor with glioblastoma.

CDR3 nucleotide sequence: TGTGCCAGCAGCTTGCCCGTTCGGACAGGAACAGGAACCGATGCCTACGAGCAGTACTTC. Translating gives CASSLPVRTGTGTDAYEQYF. The chain is built from TRBV5-8 and TRBJ2-7; 7 bases match TRBD1. Germline trimming cut 1 base from V and 2 bases from J; bases unmatched to any gene: 21. The CDR3 runs 20 residues. Germline CDR1 reads SGHTS; CDR2 reads YDEGEE.

The rearrangement joins TRBV30 to TRBJ1-2, with TRBD1 as a possible D gene (6 bases). The germline CDR1 and CDR2 sequences are GTSNPN and SVGIG (reference sequence). Trimming removed 4 bases from V and 3 bases from J, with 12 bases in between. The CDR3 is 13 amino acids. The CDR3 spells CAWTGQQDYGYTF. In DNA, the CDR3 is TGTGCCTGGACCGGACAGCAGGACTATGGCTACACCTTC.

The V gene is TRBV19, the J gene TRBJ2-4; the D gene is possibly TRBD2 (6 bases). The CDR3 loop spans 15 amino acids. V gave up 1 base and J gave up 3 bases, with 10 bases separating them. Germline V gene sequence: CDR1 LNHDA, CDR2 SQIVND (reference sequence). CDR3 in amino acids: CASSIVTAGKNIQYF. DNA for the CDR3: TGTGCCAGTAGTATAGTGACAGCGGGCAAAAACATTCAGTACTTC.

A word on this clone: This specimen includes other DNA sequences encoding the same CDR3. The chain links TRBV27 to TRBJ2-3; 12 nucleotides match TRBD1. This CDR3 region has 15 residues. The germline V gene encodes CDR1 MNHEY and CDR2 SMNVEV (reference sequence). Germline trimming cut 2 bases from V and 8 bases from J; bases unmatched to any gene: 5. The chain's CDR3 is CASSLQGQGAVTQYF. As DNA, the CDR3 is TGTGCCAGCAGTTTACAGGGACAGGGGGCCGTTACGCAGTATTTT.

The V and J genes are TRBV30 and TRBJ1-1, with a possible D match to TRBD1 (5 bases). The V end was cut by 3 bases, the J end by 4 bases, with 15 bases between. CDR1 and CDR2 from the germline V gene are GTSNPN and SVGIG (reference sequence). This CDR3 has 14 amino acids. CDR3 in amino acids: CAWRGGGVGTEAFF. In DNA, the CDR3 is TGTGCCTGGAGGGGTGGGGGGGTCGGCACTGAAGCTTTCTTT.